These 3 T cell receptor beta chains share one sample of origin, sequenced in a study of immune evolution from preneoplasia to lung adenocarcinoma. Measured with immunoSEQ multiplex PCR; TCRdb has only the in-frame clones, and not every one. The sample lists under 4,500 clones, 65% to 80% seen once, with more than 9% in the top ten. Sequenced sample: FFPE lung adenocarcinoma in situ tissue. These receptors all stem from a person aged 55-80 years with lung adenocarcinoma.

A few counts support this clone. This sequence joins TRBV7-8 and TRBJ1-4; D unresolved. CDR1 is SGHVS, CDR2 FQNEAQ, per germline. The CDR3 totals 15 residues. The V gene lost 8 bases and the J gene lost 7 bases, with 20 bases spanning the gap. The CDR3 protein is CASRPGSGLAEKLFF. As DNA, the CDR3 is TGTGCCAGCCGTCCCGGATCGGGGTTGGCTGAAAAACTGTTTTTT.

In its sample, this clone was seen once. The rearrangement links TRBV27 to TRBJ1-6, with D possibly TRBD1 on 6 matching bases. This CDR3 contains 15 residues. The germline CDR1 and CDR2 sequences are MNHEY and SMNVEV (reference sequence). V lost 2 bases and J 7 bases, leaving 12 bases between the germline ends. CDR3 nucleotide sequence: TGTGCCAGCAGTTTAAGAGCAGGGACAAATTCACCCCTCCACTTT. Amino acids: CASSLRAGTNSPLHF.

The chain carries TRBV2 and TRBJ1-6; the D gene is possibly TRBD1 (6 bases). The length of the CDR3 is 14 residues. The V gene's germline CDR1 is SNHLY and CDR2 FYNNEI. The ends were cut back, 2 bases at V and 6 bases at J, with 8 bases in the middle. CDR3 bases: TGTGCCAGCAGTGAATGGGGGCTTAATTCACCCCTCCACTTT. This sequence encodes CASSEWGLNSPLHF.